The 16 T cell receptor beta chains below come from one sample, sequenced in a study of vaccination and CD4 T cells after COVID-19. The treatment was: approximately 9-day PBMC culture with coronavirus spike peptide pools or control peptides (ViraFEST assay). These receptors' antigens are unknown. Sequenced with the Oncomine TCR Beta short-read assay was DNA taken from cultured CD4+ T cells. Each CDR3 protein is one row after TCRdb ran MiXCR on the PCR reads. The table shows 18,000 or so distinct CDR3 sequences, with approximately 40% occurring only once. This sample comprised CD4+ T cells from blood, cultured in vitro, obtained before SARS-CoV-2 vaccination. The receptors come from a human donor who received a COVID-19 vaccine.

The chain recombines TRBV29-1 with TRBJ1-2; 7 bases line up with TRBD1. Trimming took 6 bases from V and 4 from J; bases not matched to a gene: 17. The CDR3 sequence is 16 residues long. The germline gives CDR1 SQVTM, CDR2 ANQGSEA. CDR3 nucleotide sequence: TGCAGCGTGAGCGTAAAAATTACAGGGGTTCTCTATGGCTACACCTTC. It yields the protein CSVSVKITGVLYGYTF.

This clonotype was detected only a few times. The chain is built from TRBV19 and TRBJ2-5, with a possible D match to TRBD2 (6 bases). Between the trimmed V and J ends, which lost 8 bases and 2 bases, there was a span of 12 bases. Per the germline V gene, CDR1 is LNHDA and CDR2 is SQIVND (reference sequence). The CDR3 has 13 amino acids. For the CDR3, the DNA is TGTGCCAGTCGCGACCGGGGGCAAGAGACCCAGTACTTC. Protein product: CASRDRGQETQYF.

CDR3 nucleotides: TGTGCCAGCAGCTTAACGACAGGGGGCAATGAGCAGTTCTTC. Translating gives CASSLTTGGNEQFF. The chain couples TRBV7-6 to TRBJ2-1, with 9 bases that match TRBD1. J was trimmed by 6 bases and V by 2 bases; bases with no gene match: 2. The CDR3 loop spans 14 amino acids. CDR1 is SGHVS, CDR2 FNYEAQ, per germline.

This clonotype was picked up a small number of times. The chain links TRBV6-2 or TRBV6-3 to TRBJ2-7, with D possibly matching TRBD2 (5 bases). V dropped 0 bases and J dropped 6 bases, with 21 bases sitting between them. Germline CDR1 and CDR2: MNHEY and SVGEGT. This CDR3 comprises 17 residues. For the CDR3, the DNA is TGTGCCAGCAGTTACTCTGAACTCCGGACTCCAACGGGCGAGCAGTACTTC. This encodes CASSYSELRTPTGEQYF.

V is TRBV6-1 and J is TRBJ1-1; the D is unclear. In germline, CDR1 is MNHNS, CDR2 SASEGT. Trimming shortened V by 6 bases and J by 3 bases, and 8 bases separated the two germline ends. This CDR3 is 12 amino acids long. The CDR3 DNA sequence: TGTGCCAGCAGATGGGTTTACACTGAAGCTTTCTTT. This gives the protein CASRWVYTEAFF.

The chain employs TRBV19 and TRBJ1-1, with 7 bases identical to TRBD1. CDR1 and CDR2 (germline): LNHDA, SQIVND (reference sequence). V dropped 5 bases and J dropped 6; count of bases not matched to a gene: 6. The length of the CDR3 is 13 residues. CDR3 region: CASSAGQSPEAFF. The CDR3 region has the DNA TGTGCCAGTAGTGCGGGACAGAGCCCTGAAGCTTTCTTT.

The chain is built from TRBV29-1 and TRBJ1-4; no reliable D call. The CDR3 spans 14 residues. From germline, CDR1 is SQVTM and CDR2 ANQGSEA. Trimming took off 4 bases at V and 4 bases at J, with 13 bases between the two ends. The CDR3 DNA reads TGCAGCGTTGTCCCCCGGCGGTATAATGAAAAACTGTTTTTT. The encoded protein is CSVVPRRYNEKLFF. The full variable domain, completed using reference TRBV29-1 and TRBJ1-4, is SAVISQKPSRDICQRGTSLTIQCQVDSQVTMMFWYRQQPGQSLTLIATANQGSEATYESGFVIDKFPISRPNLTFSTLTVSNMSPEDSSIYLCSVVPRRYNEKLFFGSGTQLSVL.

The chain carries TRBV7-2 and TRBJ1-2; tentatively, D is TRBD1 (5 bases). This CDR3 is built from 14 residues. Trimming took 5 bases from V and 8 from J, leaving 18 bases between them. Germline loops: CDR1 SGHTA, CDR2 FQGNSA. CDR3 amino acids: CASSEDQGVLGYTF. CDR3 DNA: TGTGCCAGCAGCGAAGACCAGGGAGTGTTGGGCTACACCTTC. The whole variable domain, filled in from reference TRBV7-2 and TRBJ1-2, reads GAGVSQSPSNKVTEKGKDVELRCDPISGHTALYWYRQSLGQGLEFLIYFQGNSAPDKSGLPSDRFSAERTGGSVSTLTIQRTQQEDSAVYLCASSEDQGVLGYTFGSGTRLTVV.

The CDR3 loop reads CSAYSGGSYNEQFF. The CDR3 DNA follows: TGCAGTGCTTATAGCGGGGGGTCCTACAATGAGCAGTTCTTC. The chain has TRBV20-1 and TRBJ2-1, with 10 bases identical to TRBD2. Losses at the gene ends were 5 bases for V and 1 base for J; bases not matched to a gene: 2. The CDR3 is made up of 14 amino acids. The V gene's germline CDR1 is DFQATT and CDR2 SNEGSKA (reference sequence).

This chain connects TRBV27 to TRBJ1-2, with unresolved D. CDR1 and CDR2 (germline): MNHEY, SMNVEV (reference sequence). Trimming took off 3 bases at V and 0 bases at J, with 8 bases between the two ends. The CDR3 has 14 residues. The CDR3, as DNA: TGTGCCAGCAGTTTGACTCGATCTAACTATGGCTACACCTTC. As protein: CASSLTRSNYGYTF.

Here the CDR3 DNA reads TGTGCCAGCAGCTTAGATGGACAGGGGTACGAGACCCAGTACTTC. Its translation: CASSLDGQGYETQYF. The J gene is TRBJ2-5, the V gene TRBV7-2, with 9 bases fitting TRBD1. Trimming cost V 1 base and J 5 bases; bases outside gene matches: 5. Looked up from germline, CDR1 is SGHTA and CDR2 is FQGNSA. The CDR3 totals 15 residues.

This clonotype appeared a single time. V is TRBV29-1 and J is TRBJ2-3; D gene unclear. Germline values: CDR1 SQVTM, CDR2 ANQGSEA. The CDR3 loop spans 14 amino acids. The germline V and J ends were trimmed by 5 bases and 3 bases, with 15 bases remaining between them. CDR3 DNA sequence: TGCAGCGTTACACTCTGGGCGGAGACAGATACGCAGTATTTT. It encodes CSVTLWAETDTQYF.

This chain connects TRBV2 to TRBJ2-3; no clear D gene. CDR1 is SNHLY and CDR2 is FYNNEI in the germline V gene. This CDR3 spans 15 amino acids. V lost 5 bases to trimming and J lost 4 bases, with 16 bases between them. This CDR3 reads CASSLREGFADTQYF. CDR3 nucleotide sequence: TGTGCCAGCAGTTTGCGCGAAGGCTTTGCAGATACGCAGTATTTT.

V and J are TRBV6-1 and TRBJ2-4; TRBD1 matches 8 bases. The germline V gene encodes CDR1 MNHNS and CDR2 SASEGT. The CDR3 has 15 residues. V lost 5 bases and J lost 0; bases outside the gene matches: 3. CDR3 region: CASSMGQVAKNIQYF. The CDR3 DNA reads TGTGCCAGCAGTATGGGACAGGTAGCCAAAAACATTCAGTACTTC.

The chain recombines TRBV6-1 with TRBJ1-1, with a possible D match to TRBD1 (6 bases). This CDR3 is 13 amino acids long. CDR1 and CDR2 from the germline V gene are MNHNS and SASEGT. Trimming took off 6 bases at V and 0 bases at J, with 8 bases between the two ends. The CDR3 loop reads CASRRQVNTEAFF. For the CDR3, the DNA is TGTGCCAGCAGGCGACAGGTGAACACTGAAGCTTTCTTT.

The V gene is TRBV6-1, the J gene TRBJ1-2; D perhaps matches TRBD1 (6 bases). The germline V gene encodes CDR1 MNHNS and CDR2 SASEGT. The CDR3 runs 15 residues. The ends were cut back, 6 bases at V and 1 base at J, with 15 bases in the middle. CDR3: CASRMGATNNYGYTF. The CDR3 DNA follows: TGTGCCAGCAGAATGGGGGCGACGAATAACTATGGCTACACCTTC.